There are a few counts of the clone carrying this T cell receptor beta chain. Assay used: immunoSEQ multiplex PCR; TCRdb lists only in-frame clones, some missing. Altogether 60,000 to 80,000 clones are present, roughly 77% being singletons, with the ten largest covering around 5%. Germline V lookup: CDR1 ENHRY, CDR2 SYGVKD. V was pared by 10 bases and J by 1 base, with 13 bases between. CDR3 length: 13 amino acids. Blood draws occurred at baseline, cycle 4 day 1, and cycle 7 day 1. The data stem from a study of OX40 agonist ivuxolimab in advanced cancers. Sequenced material: CD4+ or CD8+ T cells sorted from blood, taken in a trial of the OX40 agonist ivuxolimab. The chain links TRBV10-3 to TRBJ1-1; D is perhaps TRBD1 (5 bases). The TCR sequence derives from an adult with an advanced solid tumor such as melanoma, head and neck, liver or kidney cancer. The CDR3 nucleotides are TGTGCCACCGGACGGCAGGGGAACACTGAAGCTTTCTTT. It yields the protein CATGRQGNTEAFF.